This TCR beta chain was sequenced for a study of T cell changes during pregnancy in multiple sclerosis. V was cut by 1 base and J by 10 bases, with 19 bases left in between. The CDR3 is 14 residues long. CDR1 and CDR2 from the germline V gene are GTSNPN and SVGIG (reference sequence). Data came from immunoSEQ multiplex PCR; TCRdb stores just in-frame clones and leaves some out. The sample lists just under 80,000 clones; roughly 93% were seen once. V and J are TRBV30 and TRBJ1-1; possible D gene TRBD1, 5 bases. Sequencing used peripheral blood, obtained in the second trimester of pregnancy. The receptor comes from a female donor in good health, enrolled as a control in a pregnancy study. Here the CDR3 DNA reads TGTGCCTGGAGTGATGCCAGGGCCCCATTCGTAGCTTTCTTT. Translated, it gives CAWSDARAPFVAFF.